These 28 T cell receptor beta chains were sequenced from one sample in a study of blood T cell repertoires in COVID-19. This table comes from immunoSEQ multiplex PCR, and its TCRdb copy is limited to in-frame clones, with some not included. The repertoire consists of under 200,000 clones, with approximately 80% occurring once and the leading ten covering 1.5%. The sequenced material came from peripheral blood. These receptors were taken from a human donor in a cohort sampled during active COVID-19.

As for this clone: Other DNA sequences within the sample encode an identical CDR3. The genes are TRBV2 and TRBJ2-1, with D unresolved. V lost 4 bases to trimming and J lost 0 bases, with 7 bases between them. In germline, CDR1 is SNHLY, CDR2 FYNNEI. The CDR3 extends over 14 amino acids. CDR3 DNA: TGTGCCAGCAGTGTCGACTCCTCCTACAATGAGCAGTTCTTC. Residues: CASSVDSSYNEQFF.

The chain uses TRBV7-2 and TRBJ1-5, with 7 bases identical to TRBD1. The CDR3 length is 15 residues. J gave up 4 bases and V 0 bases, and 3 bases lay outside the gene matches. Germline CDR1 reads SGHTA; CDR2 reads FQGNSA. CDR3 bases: TGTGCCAGCAGCTTAGCCCTACAGGGGAATCAGCCCCAGCATTTT. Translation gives CASSLALQGNQPQHF.

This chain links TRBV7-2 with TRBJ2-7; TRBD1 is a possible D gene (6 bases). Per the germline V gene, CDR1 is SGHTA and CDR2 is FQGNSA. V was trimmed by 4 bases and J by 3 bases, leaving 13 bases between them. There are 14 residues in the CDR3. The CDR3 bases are TGTGCCAGCAGCTCTCGCAGGGGAGACTACGAGCAGTACTTC. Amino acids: CASSSRRGDYEQYF.

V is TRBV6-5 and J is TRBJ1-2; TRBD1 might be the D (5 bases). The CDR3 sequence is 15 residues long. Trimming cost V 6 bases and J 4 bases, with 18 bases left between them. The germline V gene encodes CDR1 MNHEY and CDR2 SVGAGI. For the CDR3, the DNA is TGTGCCAGCAGCAGTAGTTGGGGGGATCTCTATGGCTACACCTTC. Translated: CASSSSWGDLYGYTF.

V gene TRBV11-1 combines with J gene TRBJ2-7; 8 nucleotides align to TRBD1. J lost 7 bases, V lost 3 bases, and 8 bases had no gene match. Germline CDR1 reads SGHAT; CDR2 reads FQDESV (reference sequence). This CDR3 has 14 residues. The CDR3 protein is CASSFRDRPQEQYF. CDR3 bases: TGTGCCAGCAGCTTCCGGGACAGGCCCCAAGAGCAGTACTTC.

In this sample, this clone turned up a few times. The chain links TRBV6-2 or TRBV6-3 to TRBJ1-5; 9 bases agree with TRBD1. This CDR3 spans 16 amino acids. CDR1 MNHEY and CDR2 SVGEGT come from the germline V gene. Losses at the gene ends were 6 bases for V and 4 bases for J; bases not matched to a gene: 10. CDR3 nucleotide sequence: TGTGCCAGCAGCCGCGCCTCGGGACAGGGAAATCAGCCCCAGCATTTT. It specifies CASSRASGQGNQPQHF.

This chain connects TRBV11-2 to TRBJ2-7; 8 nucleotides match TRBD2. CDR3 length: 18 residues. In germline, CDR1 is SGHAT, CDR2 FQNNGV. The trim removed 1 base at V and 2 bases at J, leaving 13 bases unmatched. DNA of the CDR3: TGTGCCAGCAGCTTAGCATCATTACGGGAGGGCTATCCCTACGAGCAGTACTTC. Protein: CASSLASLREGYPYEQYF.

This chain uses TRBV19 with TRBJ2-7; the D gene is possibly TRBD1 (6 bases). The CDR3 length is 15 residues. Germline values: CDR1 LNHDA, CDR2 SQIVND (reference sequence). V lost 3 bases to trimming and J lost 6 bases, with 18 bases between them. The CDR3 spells CASSIGTGILGEQYF. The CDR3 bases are TGTGCCAGTAGTATTGGCACAGGGATTTTAGGCGAGCAGTACTTC.

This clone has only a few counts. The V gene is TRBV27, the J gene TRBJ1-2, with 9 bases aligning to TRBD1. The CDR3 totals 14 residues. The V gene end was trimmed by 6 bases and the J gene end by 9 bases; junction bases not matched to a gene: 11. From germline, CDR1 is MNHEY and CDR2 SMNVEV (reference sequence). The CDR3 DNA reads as TGTGCCAGCAGACTCCGGACAGGGGCTTATAGCTACACCTTC. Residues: CASRLRTGAYSYTF.

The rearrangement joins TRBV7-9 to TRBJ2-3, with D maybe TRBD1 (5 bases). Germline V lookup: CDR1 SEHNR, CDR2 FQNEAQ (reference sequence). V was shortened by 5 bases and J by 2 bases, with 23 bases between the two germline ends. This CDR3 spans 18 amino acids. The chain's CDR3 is CASSTGSRGALTTDTQYF. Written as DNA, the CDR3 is TGTGCCAGCAGCACGGGTAGTAGGGGTGCCCTAACCACAGATACGCAGTATTTT.

CDR3 loop: CASSPDTRYEQYF. As DNA, the CDR3 is TGTGCCAGCAGTCCTGACACCCGTTACGAGCAGTACTTC. The chain uses TRBV7-9 and TRBJ2-7; D not certain. Germline values: CDR1 SEHNR, CDR2 FQNEAQ (reference sequence). The CDR3 runs 13 residues. V gave up 6 bases and J gave up 4 bases, with 13 bases separating them.

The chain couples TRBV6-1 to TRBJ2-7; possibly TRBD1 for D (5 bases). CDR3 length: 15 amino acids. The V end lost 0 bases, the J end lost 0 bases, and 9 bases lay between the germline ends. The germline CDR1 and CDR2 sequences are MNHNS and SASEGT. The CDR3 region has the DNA TGTGCCAGCAGTGAAGCATCGGACAACTCCTACGAGCAGTACTTC. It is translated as CASSEASDNSYEQYF.

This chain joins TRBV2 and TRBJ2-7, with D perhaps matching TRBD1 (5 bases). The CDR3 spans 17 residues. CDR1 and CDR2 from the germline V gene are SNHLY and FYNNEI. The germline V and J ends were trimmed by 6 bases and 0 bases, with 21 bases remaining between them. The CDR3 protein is CASSANRAGINSYEQYF. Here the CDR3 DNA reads TGTGCCAGCAGCGCAAACCGTGCAGGGATAAACTCCTACGAGCAGTACTTC.

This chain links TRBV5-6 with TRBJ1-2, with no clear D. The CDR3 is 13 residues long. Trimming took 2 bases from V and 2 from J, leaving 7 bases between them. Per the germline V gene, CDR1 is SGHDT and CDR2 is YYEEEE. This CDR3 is CASSLEGNYGYTF. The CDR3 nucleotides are TGTGCCAGCAGCTTAGAGGGAAACTATGGCTACACCTTC.

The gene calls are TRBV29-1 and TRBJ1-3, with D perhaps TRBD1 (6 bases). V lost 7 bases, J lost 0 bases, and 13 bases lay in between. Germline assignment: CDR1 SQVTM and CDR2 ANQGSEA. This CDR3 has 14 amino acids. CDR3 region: CSARGGGSGNTIYF. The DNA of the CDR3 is TGCAGCGCTCGAGGGGGGGGCTCTGGAAACACCATATATTTT.

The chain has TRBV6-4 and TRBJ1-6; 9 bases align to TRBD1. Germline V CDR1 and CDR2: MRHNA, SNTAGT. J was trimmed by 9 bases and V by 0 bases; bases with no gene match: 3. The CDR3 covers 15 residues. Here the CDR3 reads CASSDSTGGGSPLHF. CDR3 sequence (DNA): TGTGCCAGCAGTGACTCGACAGGGGGAGGTTCACCCCTCCACTTT.

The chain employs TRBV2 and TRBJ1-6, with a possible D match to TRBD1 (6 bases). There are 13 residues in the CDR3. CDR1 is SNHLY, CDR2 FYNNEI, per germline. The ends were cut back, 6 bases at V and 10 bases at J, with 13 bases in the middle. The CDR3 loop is CASSEGVSSPLHF. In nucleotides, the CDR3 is TGTGCCAGCAGCGAGGGGGTAAGCTCACCCCTCCACTTT.

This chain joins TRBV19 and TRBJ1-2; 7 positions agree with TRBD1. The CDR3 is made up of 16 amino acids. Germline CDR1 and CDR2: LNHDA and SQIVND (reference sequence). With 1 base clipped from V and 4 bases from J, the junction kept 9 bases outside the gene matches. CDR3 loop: CASSIVAGTAIYGYTF. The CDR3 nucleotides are TGTGCCAGTAGTATAGTCGCGGGGACAGCCATCTATGGCTACACCTTC.

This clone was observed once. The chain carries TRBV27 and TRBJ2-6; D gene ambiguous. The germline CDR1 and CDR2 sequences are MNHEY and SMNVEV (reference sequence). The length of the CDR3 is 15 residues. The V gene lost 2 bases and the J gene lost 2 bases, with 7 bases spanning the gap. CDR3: CASSLLPPGANVLTF. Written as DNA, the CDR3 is TGTGCCAGCAGTTTACTTCCTCCTGGGGCCAACGTCCTGACTTTC.

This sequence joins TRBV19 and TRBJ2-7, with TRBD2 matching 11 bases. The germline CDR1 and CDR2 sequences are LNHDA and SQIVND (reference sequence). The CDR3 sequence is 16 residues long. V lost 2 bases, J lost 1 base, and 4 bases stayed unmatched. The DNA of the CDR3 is TGTGCCAGTAGTATATATGGGACTAGCGGATCCTACGAGCAGTACTTC. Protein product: CASSIYGTSGSYEQYF.

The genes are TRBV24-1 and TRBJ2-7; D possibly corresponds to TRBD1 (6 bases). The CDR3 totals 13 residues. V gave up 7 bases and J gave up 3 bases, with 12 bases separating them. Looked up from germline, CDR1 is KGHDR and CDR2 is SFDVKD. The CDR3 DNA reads TGTGCCACCAGCAATACAGGGCGCTACGAGCAGTACTTC. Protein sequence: CATSNTGRYEQYF.

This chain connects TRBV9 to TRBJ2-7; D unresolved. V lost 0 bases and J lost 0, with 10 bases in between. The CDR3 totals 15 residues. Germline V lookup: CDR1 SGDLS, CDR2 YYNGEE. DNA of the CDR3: TGTGCCAGCAGCGTAGATGACTCCCCCTCCTACGAGCAGTACTTC. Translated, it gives CASSVDDSPSYEQYF.

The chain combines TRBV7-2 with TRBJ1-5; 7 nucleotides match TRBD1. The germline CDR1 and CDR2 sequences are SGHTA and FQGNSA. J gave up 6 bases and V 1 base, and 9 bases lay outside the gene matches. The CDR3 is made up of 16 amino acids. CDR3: CASSLEGAGVGQPQHF. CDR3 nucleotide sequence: TGTGCCAGCAGCTTAGAGGGGGCAGGGGTGGGTCAGCCCCAGCATTTT.

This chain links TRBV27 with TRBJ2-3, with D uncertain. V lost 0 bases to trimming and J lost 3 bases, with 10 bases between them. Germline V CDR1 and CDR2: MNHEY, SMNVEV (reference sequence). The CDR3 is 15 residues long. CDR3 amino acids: CASSLSLVTTDTQYF. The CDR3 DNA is TGTGCCAGCAGTTTATCCCTGGTTACAACAGATACGCAGTATTTT.

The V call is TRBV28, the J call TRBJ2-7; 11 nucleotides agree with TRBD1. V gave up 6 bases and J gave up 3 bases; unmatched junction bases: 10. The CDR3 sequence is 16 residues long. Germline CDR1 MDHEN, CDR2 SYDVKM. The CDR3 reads CASRERSGQGVYEQYF. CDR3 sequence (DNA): TGTGCCAGCAGGGAAAGGTCGGGACAGGGGGTCTACGAGCAGTACTTC.

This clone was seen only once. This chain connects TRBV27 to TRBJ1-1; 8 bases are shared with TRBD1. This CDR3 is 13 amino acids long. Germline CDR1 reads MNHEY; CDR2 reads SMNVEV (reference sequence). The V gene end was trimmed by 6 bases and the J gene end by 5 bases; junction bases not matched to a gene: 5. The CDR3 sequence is CASSRGQGTEAFF. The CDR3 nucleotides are TGTGCCAGCAGCAGGGGGCAGGGTACTGAAGCTTTCTTT.

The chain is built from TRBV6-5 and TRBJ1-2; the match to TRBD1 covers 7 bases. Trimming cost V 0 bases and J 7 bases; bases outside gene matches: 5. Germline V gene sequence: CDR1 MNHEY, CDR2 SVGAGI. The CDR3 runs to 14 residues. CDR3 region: CASSYSTGRTGYTF. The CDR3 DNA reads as TGTGCCAGCAGTTACTCGACAGGGAGGACTGGCTACACCTTC.

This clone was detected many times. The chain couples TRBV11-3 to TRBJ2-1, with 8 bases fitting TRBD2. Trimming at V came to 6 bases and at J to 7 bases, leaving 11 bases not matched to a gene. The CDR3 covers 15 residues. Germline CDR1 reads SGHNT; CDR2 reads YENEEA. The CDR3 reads CASSSRSGSDNEQFF. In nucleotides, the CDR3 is TGTGCCAGCAGTTCAAGAAGCGGGAGCGATAATGAGCAGTTCTTC.